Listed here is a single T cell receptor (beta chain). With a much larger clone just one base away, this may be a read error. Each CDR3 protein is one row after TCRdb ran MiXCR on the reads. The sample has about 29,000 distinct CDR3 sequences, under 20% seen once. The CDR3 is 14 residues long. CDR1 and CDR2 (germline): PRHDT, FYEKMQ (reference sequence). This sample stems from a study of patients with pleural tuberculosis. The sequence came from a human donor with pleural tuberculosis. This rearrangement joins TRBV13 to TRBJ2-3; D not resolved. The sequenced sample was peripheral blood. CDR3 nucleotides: TGTGCCACCAGCTTAGCAGTTTCCACAGATACGCAGTATTTT. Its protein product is CATSLAVSTDTQYF.